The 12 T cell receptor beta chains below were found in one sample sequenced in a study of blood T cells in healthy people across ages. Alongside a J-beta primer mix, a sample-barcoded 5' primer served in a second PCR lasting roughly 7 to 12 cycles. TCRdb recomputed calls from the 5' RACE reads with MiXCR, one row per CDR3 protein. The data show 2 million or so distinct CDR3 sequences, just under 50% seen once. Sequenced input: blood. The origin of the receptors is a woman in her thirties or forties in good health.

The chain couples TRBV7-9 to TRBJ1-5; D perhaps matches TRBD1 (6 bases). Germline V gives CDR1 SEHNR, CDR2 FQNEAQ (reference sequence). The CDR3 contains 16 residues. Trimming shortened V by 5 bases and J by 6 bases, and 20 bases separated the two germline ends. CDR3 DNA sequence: TGTGCCAGCAGCCCATCGGGCAGGGGACCCGCTCAGCCCCAGCATTTT. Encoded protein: CASSPSGRGPAQPQHF.

The CDR3 region is CSARDRAGASPNEQFF. DNA for the CDR3: TGCAGTGCTAGAGATAGAGCGGGGGCCTCCCCCAATGAGCAGTTCTTC. The chain employs TRBV20-1 and TRBJ2-1; TRBD2 aligns across 8 bases. The CDR3 has 16 residues. Trimming removed 0 bases from V and 6 bases from J; junction bases left unmatched: 10. Germline CDR1 is DFQATT and CDR2 is SNEGSKA (reference sequence).

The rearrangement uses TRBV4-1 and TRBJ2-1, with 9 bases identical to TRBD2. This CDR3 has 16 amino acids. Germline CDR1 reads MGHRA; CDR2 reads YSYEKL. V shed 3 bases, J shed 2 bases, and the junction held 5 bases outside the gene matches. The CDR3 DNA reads TGCGCCAGCAGCCATTTAGCGGGGGTCGCCTACAATGAGCAGTTCTTC. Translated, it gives CASSHLAGVAYNEQFF.

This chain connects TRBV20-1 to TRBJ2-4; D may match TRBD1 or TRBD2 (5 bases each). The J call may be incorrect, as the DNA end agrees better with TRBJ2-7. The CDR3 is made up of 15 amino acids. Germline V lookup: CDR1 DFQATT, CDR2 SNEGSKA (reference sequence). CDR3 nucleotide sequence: TGCAGTGCTAGTAAGAGGTTCGCAGGGAGAAACGAGCAGTACTTC. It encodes CSASKRFAGRNEQYF.

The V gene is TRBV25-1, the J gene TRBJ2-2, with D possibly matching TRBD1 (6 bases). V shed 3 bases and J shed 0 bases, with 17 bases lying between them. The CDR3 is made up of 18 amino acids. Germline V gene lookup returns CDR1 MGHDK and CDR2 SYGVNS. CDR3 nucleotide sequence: TGTGCCAGCAGTGATACGCAAAACAGGGATACGAACACCGGGGAGCTGTTTTTT. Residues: CASSDTQNRDTNTGELFF.

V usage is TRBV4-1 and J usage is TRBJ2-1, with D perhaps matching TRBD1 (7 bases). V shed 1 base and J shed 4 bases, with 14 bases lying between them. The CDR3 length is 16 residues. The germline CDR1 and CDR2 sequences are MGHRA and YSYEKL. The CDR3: CASSQGPQGGYNEQFF. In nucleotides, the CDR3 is TGCGCCAGCAGCCAAGGTCCCCAGGGGGGATACAATGAGCAGTTCTTC.

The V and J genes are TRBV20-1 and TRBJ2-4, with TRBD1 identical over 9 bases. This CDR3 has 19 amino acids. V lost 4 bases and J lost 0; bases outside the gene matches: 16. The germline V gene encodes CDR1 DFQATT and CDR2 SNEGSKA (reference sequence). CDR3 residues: CSANPGGTGLIIAKNIQYF. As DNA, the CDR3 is TGCAGTGCTAACCCTGGTGGGACAGGGTTAATCATAGCCAAAAACATTCAGTACTTC.

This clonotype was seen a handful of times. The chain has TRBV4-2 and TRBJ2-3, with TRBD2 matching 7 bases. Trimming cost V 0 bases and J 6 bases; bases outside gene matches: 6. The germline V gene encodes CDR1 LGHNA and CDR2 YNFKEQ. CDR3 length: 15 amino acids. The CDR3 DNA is TGTGCCAGCAGCCAAGAGGAGCGGGAACGGGATACGCAGTATTTT. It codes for CASSQEERERDTQYF.

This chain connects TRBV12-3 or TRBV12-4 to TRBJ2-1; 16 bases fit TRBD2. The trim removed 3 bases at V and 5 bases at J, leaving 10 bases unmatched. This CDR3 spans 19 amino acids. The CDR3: CASSLYGTSGGVKDNEQFF. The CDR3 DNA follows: TGTGCCAGCAGTTTGTACGGGACTAGCGGGGGGGTGAAGGACAATGAGCAGTTCTTC.

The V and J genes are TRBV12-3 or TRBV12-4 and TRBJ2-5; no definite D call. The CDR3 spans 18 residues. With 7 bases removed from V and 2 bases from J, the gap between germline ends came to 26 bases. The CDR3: CASTPRALGMITQETQYF. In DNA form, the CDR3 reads TGTGCCAGCACCCCCCGGGCCCTCGGAATGATAACGCAAGAGACCCAGTACTTC.

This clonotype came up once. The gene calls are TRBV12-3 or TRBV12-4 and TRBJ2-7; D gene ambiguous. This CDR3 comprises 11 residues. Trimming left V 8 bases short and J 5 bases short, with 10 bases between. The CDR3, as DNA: TGTGCCAGCGGACGGTCCGACGAGCAGTACTTC. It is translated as CASGRSDEQYF.

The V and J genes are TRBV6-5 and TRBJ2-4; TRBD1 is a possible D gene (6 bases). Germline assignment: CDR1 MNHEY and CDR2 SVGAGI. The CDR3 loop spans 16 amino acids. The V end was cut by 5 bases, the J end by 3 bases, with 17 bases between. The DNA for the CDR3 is TGTGCCAGCAGTCAACCATCGACAGGCATCAAAAACATTCAGTACTTC. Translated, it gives CASSQPSTGIKNIQYF.